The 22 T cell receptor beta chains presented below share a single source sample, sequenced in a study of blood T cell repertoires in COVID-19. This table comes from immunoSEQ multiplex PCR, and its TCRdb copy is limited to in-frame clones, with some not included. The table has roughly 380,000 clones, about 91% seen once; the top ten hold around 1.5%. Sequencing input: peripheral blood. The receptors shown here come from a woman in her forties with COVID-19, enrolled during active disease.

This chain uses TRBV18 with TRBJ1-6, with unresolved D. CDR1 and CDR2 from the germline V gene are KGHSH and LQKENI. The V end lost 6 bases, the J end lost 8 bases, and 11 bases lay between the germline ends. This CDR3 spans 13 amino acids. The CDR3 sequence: CASSETKDSPLHF. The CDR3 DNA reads TGTGCCAGCTCTGAGACTAAAGATTCACCCCTCCACTTT.

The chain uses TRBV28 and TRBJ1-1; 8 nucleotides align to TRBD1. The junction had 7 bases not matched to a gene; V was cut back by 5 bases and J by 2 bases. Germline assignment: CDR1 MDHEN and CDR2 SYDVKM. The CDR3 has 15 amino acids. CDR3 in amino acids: CASSPPGQVNTEAFF. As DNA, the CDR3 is TGTGCCAGCAGTCCACCGGGACAGGTTAACACTGAAGCTTTCTTT.

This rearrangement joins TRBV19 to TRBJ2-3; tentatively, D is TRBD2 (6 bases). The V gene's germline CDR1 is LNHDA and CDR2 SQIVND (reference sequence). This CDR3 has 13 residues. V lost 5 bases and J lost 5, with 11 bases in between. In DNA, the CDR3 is TGTGCCAGTAGTCCTTGGGAGGAAGATACGCAGTATTTT. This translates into CASSPWEEDTQYF.

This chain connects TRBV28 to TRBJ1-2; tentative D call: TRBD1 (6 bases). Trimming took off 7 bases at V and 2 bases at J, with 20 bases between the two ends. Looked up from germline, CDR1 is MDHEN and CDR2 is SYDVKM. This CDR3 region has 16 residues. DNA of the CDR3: TGTGCCAGCACCCTCCTAAGGGCAGGGGCCAACTATGGCTACACCTTC. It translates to CASTLLRAGANYGYTF.

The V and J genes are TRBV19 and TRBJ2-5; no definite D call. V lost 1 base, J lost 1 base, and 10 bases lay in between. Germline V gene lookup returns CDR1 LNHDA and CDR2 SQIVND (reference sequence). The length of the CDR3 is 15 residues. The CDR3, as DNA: TGTGCCAGTAGTATAGGAGCGAGCAGCCAAGAGACCCAGTACTTC. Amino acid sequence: CASSIGASSQETQYF. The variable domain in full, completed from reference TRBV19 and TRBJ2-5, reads DGGITQSPKYLFRKEGQNVTLSCEQNLNHDAMYWYRQDPGQGLRLIYYSQIVNDFQKGDIAEGYSVSREKKESFPLTVTSAQKNPTAFYLCASSIGASSQETQYFGPGTRLLVL.

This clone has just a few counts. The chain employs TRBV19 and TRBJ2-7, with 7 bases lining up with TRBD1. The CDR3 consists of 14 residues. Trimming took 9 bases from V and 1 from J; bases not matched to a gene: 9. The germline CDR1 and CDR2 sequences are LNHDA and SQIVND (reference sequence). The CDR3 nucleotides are TGTGCCAGCAAGCGGACAGGTAATTCCTACGAGCAGTACTTC. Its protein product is CASKRTGNSYEQYF.

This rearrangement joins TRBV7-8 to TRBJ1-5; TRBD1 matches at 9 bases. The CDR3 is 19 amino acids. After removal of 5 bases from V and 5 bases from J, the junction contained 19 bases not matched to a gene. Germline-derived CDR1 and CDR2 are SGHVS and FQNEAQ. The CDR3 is CASSQTVTGTGFGDQPQHF. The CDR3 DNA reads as TGTGCCAGCAGCCAAACCGTTACCGGGACAGGGTTTGGGGATCAGCCCCAGCATTTT.

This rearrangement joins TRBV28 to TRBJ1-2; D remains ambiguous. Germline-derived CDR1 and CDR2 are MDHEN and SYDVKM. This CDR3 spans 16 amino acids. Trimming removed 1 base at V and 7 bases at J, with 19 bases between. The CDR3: CASSLFSQQEGGGYTF. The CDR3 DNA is TGTGCCAGCAGTTTATTTTCTCAGCAGGAGGGTGGTGGCTACACCTTC.

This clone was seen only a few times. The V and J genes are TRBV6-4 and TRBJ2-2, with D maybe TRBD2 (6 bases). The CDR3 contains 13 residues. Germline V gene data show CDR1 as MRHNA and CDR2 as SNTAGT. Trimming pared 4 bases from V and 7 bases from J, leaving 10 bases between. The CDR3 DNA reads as TGTGCCAGCAGTGCTAGCGAGAACGGGGAGCTGTTTTTT. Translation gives CASSASENGELFF.

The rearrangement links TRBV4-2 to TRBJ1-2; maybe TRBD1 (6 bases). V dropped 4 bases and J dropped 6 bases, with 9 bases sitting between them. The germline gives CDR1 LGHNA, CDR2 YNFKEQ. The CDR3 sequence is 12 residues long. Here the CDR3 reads CASSPGQNGYTF. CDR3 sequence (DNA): TGTGCCAGCAGCCCCGGACAGAATGGCTACACCTTC.

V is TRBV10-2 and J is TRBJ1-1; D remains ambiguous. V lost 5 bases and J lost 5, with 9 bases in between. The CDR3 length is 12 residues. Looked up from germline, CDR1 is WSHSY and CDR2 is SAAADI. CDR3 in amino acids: CASSPGYTEAFF. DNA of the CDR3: TGCGCCAGCAGTCCGGGGTATACTGAAGCTTTCTTT.

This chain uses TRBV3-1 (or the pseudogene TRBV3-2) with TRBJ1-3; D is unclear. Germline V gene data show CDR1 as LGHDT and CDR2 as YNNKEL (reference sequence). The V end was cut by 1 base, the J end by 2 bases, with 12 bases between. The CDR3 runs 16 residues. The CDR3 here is CASSQGWRLAGNTIYF. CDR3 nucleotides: TGTGCCAGCAGCCAAGGGTGGAGGTTGGCTGGAAACACCATATATTTT.

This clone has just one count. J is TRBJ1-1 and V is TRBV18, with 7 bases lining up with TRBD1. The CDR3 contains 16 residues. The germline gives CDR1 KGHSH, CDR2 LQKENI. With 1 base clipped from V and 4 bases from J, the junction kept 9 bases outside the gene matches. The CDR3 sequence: CASSPLGQVAGTEAFF. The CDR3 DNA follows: TGTGCCAGCTCACCACTTGGACAGGTCGCGGGCACTGAAGCTTTCTTT.

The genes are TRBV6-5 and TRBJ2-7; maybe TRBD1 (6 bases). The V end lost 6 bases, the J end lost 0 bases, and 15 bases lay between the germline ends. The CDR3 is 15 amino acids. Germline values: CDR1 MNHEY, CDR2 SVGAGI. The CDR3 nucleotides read TGTGCCAGCAGCGCTAATAGGGACATCTCCTACGAGCAGTACTTC. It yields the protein CASSANRDISYEQYF.

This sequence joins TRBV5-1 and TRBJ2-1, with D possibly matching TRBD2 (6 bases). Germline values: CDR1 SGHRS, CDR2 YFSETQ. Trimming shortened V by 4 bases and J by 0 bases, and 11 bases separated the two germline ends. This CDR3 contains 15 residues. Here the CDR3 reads CASSPDGGSYNEQFF. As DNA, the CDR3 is TGCGCCAGCAGCCCGGACGGGGGCTCCTACAATGAGCAGTTCTTC.

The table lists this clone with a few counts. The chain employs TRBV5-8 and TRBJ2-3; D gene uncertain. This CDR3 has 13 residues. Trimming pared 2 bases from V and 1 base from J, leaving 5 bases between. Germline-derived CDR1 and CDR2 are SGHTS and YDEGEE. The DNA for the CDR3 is TGTGCCAGCAGCTTCACAGGCACAGATACGCAGTATTTT. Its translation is CASSFTGTDTQYF.

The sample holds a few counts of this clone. The CDR3 nucleotides read TGTGCCAGCAGTTACGGAGGTTCCTCTGGAAACACCATATATTTT. This sequence encodes CASSYGGSSGNTIYF. The chain is built from TRBV6-6 and TRBJ1-3; no definite D call. Germline-derived CDR1 and CDR2 are MNHNY and SVGAGI (reference sequence). Trimming stripped 2 bases from V and 0 bases from J, with 8 bases between. This CDR3 is 15 amino acids long.

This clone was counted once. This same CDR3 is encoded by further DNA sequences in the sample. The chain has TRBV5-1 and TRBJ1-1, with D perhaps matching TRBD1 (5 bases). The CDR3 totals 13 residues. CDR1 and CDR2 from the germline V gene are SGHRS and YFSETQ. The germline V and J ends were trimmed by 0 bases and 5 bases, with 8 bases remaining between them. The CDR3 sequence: CASSLGGGTEAFF. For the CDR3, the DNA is TGCGCCAGCAGCTTGGGTGGGGGGACTGAAGCTTTCTTT.

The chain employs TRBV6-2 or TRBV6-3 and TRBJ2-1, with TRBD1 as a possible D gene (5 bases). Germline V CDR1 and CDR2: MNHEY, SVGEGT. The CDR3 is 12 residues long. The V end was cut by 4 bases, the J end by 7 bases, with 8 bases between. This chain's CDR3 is CASSSRGNEQFF. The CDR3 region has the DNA TGTGCCAGCAGTTCAAGGGGAAATGAGCAGTTCTTC.

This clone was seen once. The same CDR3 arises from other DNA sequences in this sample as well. The CDR3 DNA sequence: TGTGCCAGCAGTTACCCGGGGGGGAACACTGAAGCTTTCTTT. As protein: CASSYPGGNTEAFF. The rearrangement links TRBV6-5 to TRBJ1-1; a possible D gene is TRBD1 (5 bases). Trimming took 2 bases from V and 1 from J, leaving 8 bases between them. This CDR3 is built from 14 residues. The germline V gene has CDR1 MNHEY and CDR2 SVGAGI.

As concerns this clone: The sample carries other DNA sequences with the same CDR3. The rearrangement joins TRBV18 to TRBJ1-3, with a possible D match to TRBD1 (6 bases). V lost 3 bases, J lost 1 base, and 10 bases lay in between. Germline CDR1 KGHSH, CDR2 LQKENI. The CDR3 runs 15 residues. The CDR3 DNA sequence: TGTGCCAGCTCACCGCGGCAGGGGTCTGGAAACACCATATATTTT. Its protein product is CASSPRQGSGNTIYF.

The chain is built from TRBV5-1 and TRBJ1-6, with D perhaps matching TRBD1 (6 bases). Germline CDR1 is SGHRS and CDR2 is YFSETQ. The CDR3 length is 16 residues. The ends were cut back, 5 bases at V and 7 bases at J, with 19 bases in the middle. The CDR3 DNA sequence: TGCGCCAGCAGTTATAGTCAGGGGTTGAGGAATTCACCCCTCCACTTT. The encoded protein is CASSYSQGLRNSPLHF.